The T cell receptor (beta chain) described here comes from a study of early T cells in non-severe SARS-CoV-2 infection. Study observations and caveats: Sequences matched to VDJdb favored anti-spike CD8 responses, while private and CD4 specificities were missed.

The V segment lost 6 bases and the J segment 8 bases; nucleotides outside the gene matches: 6. Germline CDR1 MNHNY, CDR2 SVGAGI (reference sequence). The CDR3 runs to 14 residues. Of note for this clonotype: What it recognizes is unknown.

The library protocol tagged individual cDNA molecules with unique molecular identifiers. TCRdb fed the 5' RACE reads into MiXCR, producing one record per CDR3 protein. The sample records approximately 40,000 distinct CDR3 sequences, roughly a tenth being singletons. This rearrangement joins TRBV6-6 to TRBJ1-6, with TRBD1 identical over 8 bases. Sequenced sample: whole blood. The clonotype was recovered from an adult who was a healthcare worker with PCR-confirmed SARS-CoV-2 infection or an uninfected control (not recorded which). CDR3 bases: TGTGCCAGCAGGTCGGGACAGGTCGATTCACCCCTCCACTTT. It codes for CASRSGQVDSPLHF.